This T cell receptor beta chain was documented in a study of blood T cell repertoires in COVID-19 (dated by TCRdb to 2020 to 2021). For context, the study as a whole: Samples covering the acute and convalescent phases of COVID-19 were provided by collaborators in the United States, Italy and Spain. The dataset comprised deeply sampled blood TCRbeta repertoires from subjects exposed to, actively infected with, or recovered from COVID-19. Samples came from the ongoing ImmuneRACE study (first 160 participants) plus 1,254 subjects from 6 global collaborators. The material from the prospective study consisted of cDNA or gDNA derived from T cells, B-cell-depleted T cells, or PBMCs. Nearly every sample came with metadata listing a de-identified subject ID, COVID-19 status, age in years and sex. A freely available public database, intended as a resource for researchers studying the immune response to SARS-CoV-2, is where the repertoires were released. Where HLA class I and class II types were available, the types were taken from metadata supplied by the sample provider, not from assay-based typing.

This clone was detected a few times. What this receptor recognizes is not known. No much larger clonotype is one base removed from it; base qualities were not supplied. Collaborating institutions collected whole blood in K2EDTA tubes following their own protocols. For TCRbeta analysis, collaborators shipped samples as frozen whole blood, isolated PBMCs, or DNA extracted from either of those sample types. TCRbeta CDR3 regions were amplified from genomic DNA by means of the immunoSEQ Assay, a bias-controlled multiplex PCR. In the paper's pipeline: Within the assay, amplification of reference gene primers was used to estimate how many nucleated cells each sample contained. To quantify the absolute abundance of each unique TCRbeta CDR3 rearrangement, sequence reads were collapsed and filtered. Productive Simpson clonality was computed per sample as the square root of Simpson's diversity index over productive rearrangements. The source is immuneACCESS, and TCRdb retained only in-frame sequences with V and J called. Part of the clones is not carried over; for the studies checked, unresolved V genes explain less than half of this, and the remainder is unexplained. V, J and clone size were drawn from that table, and D and trimming were deduced from the DNA. The sample includes some 260,000 clones, with approximately 85% observed a single time. The ten largest make up about 0.7% of the sample.

Study-wide conclusions, independent of this receptor: The amount of clinical and demographic metadata varied by source and participant and was provided uncurated.

There are 15 amino acids in the CDR3, from cysteine to phenylalanine inclusive. CDR3 DNA is the only sequence kept; it has 45 bases, read in frame from the first base. In the germline V gene (reference sequence), CDR1 corresponds to LGHDT and CDR2 to YNNKEL. Trimming takes 2 bases off V and 2 bases off J; junction bases not matched to a gene: 5. Input material: peripheral blood. This TCR came from a human donor in a cohort sampled during active COVID-19. Recombination joined TRBV3-1 (or the pseudogene TRBV3-2) with TRBJ2-7; 8 of the junction bases match TRBD2. The nucleotide sequence is TGTGCCAGCAGCCAACTTACTAGCGGTCCCTACGAGCAGTACTTC. This encodes CASSQLTSGPYEQYF.